One sample yielded the 7 T cell receptor beta chains listed below, sequenced in a study of human T cells and chemical hapten exposure. MiXCR, applied by TCRdb to the RACE reads, yields one record per CDR3 protein. The profile shows more than 80,000 distinct CDR3 sequences, around 7% of them singletons. The sample's time point: patch test 1, 2 weeks after DPC sensitization. Indicated treatment: therapeutic diphenylcyclopropenone sensitization with weekly scalp DPC. The specimen comprised whole blood, sampled in connection with sensitization to the hapten diphenylcyclopropenone (DPC). These receptors were taken from a woman aged 30 to 39 with alopecia areata. Some clones in this sample may be carry-over from other donors' samples.

This clonotype was seen more than once but under ten times. The chain links TRBV19 to TRBJ2-1; 8 positions match TRBD2. The CDR3 loop spans 15 amino acids. Germline CDR1 reads LNHDA; CDR2 reads SQIVND (reference sequence). After removal of 3 bases from V and 2 bases from J, the junction contained 3 bases not matched to a gene. CDR3 protein: CASSMTGGPYNEQFF. The CDR3 DNA follows: TGTGCCAGTAGTATGACGGGGGGGCCCTACAATGAGCAGTTCTTC. Looking up the rest from reference TRBV19 and TRBJ2-1 gives the full variable domain: DGGITQSPKYLFRKEGQNVTLSCEQNLNHDAMYWYRQDPGQGLRLIYYSQIVNDFQKGDIAEGYSVSREKKESFPLTVTSAQKNPTAFYLCASSMTGGPYNEQFFGPGTRLTVL.

About this clonotype itself: A read error is likely, as this CDR3 ends without the conserved phenylalanine or tryptophan. The V call is TRBV5-1, the J call TRBJ2-1, with D hard to call. This CDR3 is built from 13 residues. Germline V gene data show CDR1 as SGHRS and CDR2 as YFSETQ. V was cut by 4 bases and J by 6 bases, with 11 bases left in between. The CDR3 reads CASSALVSNEQFS. As DNA, the CDR3 is TGCGCCAGCAGCGCCTTAGTAAGCAATGAGCAGTTCTCC.

This clonotype was recorded at least ten times. The V gene is TRBV10-3, the J gene TRBJ1-1; no firm D call. The V end lost 6 bases, the J end lost 14 bases, and 22 bases lay between the germline ends. CDR3 length equals 13 residues. The germline V gene has CDR1 ENHRY and CDR2 SYGVKD. The CDR3 reads CAIRPSGEAGGFF. Here the CDR3 DNA reads TGTGCCATCAGACCGAGCGGGGAAGCCGGTGGCTTCTTT.

The table lists this clonotype with a few counts. This chain joins TRBV20-1 and TRBJ1-6; D not certain. Trimming shortened V by 4 bases and J by 6 bases, and 10 bases separated the two germline ends. The CDR3 consists of 13 residues. CDR1 and CDR2 (germline): DFQATT, SNEGSKA (reference sequence). CDR3 amino acids: CSANRQSNSPLHF. Here the CDR3 DNA reads TGCAGTGCTAATAGGCAGAGTAATTCACCCCTCCACTTT.

This clonotype was seen repeatedly, ten times or more. The chain couples TRBV7-2 to TRBJ2-4; 14 positions match TRBD2. Looked up from germline, CDR1 is SGHTA and CDR2 is FQGNSA. The CDR3 has 18 residues. V gave up 1 base and J gave up 0 bases; unmatched junction bases: 2. This CDR3 reads CASSLVGTSGGAKNIQYF. CDR3 DNA: TGTGCCAGCAGCTTAGTCGGGACTAGCGGGGGAGCCAAAAACATTCAGTACTTC.

In its sample, this clonotype was seen many times. The rearrangement links TRBV20-1 to TRBJ1-5; 9 bases match TRBD1. The length of the CDR3 is 14 residues. J was trimmed by 3 bases and V by 4 bases; bases with no gene match: 4. Germline values: CDR1 DFQATT, CDR2 SNEGSKA (reference sequence). CDR3 region: CSAIRDRANQPQHF. The CDR3 DNA reads TGCAGTGCTATCCGGGACAGGGCCAATCAGCCCCAGCATTTT.

This clonotype was seen more than once but under ten times. V and J are TRBV2 and TRBJ2-5, with 10 positions matching TRBD1. CDR1 and CDR2 (germline): SNHLY, FYNNEI. The CDR3 length is 15 residues. Losses at the gene ends were 7 bases for V and 1 base for J; bases not matched to a gene: 6. CDR3 nucleotide sequence: TGTGCCAGCACCCTGGACAGGGGGGGCCAAGAGACCCAGTACTTC. This gives the protein CASTLDRGGQETQYF. Using reference TRBV2 and TRBJ2-5 for the parts outside the CDR3, the full variable domain is EPEVTQTPSHQVTQMGQEVILRCVPISNHLYFYWYRQILGQKVEFLVSFYNNEISEKSEIFDDQFSVERPDGSNFTLKIRSTKLEDSAMYFCASTLDRGGQETQYFGPGTRLLVL.